Below are 13 T cell receptor beta chains sequenced from a single sample in a study of CD8 T cells in Susac syndrome. Random-hexamer reverse transcription was applied to roughly 0.5 to 1 ug RNA. TCRdb redid the calling of the immunoSEQ multiplex PCR reads with MiXCR, one entry per CDR3 protein. The sample holds 160,000 or so distinct CDR3 sequences, around 94% seen once. Sample: CD4+ T cells from PBMCs. The receptors here all came from a human donor with multiple sclerosis.

V and J are TRBV27 and TRBJ2-7, with TRBD2 as a possible D gene (6 bases). The CDR3 totals 15 residues. Germline V CDR1 and CDR2: MNHEY, SMNVEV (reference sequence). The V end lost 7 bases, the J end lost 2 bases, and 18 bases lay between the germline ends. CDR3 region: CASKSVEAGTYEQYF. The CDR3 region has the DNA TGTGCCAGCAAATCGGTGGAGGCGGGGACCTACGAGCAGTACTTC.

The CDR3 region has the DNA TGTGCCAGCACCGCCCCCCGGGACCCATACTACGAGCAGTACTTC. Amino acid sequence: CASTAPRDPYYEQYF. The chain is built from TRBV6-4 and TRBJ2-7; D tentatively fits TRBD1 or TRBD2 (5 bases each). V shed 7 bases and J shed 3 bases, with 19 bases lying between them. Germline CDR1 is MRHNA and CDR2 is SNTAGT. The CDR3 is 15 amino acids.

This rearrangement joins TRBV15 to TRBJ1-2, with no clear D. Deletions cut 1 base from V and 8 bases from J, with 14 bases between. Germline CDR1 LNHNV, CDR2 YYDKDF (reference sequence). The CDR3 totals 14 residues. CDR3 protein: CATSRVGSRGGYTF. The CDR3 nucleotides are TGTGCCACCAGCAGAGTTGGTTCTCGCGGGGGCTACACCTTC.

This sequence joins TRBV12-5 and TRBJ2-2; 7 positions agree with TRBD1. Germline CDR1 is LGHNT and CDR2 is FRNRAP. This CDR3 contains 20 residues. With V trimmed by 2 bases and J by 6 bases, 21 bases remained unmatched. CDR3 sequence (DNA): TGTGCTAGTGGTTTGCCCCCTGAGGATTACAGGGGAAACGCGCCCGGGGAGCTGTTTTTT. It specifies CASGLPPEDYRGNAPGELFF.

V and J are TRBV28 and TRBJ1-5, with unresolved D. V was trimmed by 1 base and J by 6 bases, leaving 13 bases between them. The CDR3 is 15 amino acids. CDR1 and CDR2 from the germline V gene are MDHEN and SYDVKM. The CDR3 DNA sequence: TGTGCCAGCAGTTTATACCCCAGTCAACCTCAGCCCCAGCATTTT. It is translated as CASSLYPSQPQPQHF.

V usage is TRBV4-1 and J usage is TRBJ2-2; no reliable D call. The CDR3 length is 15 residues. V lost 0 bases and J lost 0, with 5 bases in between. Germline-derived CDR1 and CDR2 are MGHRA and YSYEKL. The CDR3 DNA is TGCGCCAGCAGCCAAGAGGCCACGAACACCGGGGAGCTGTTTTTT. It codes for CASSQEATNTGELFF.

V is TRBV10-3 and J is TRBJ2-5; TRBD2 matches at 11 bases. The CDR3 spans 18 residues. CDR1 is ENHRY, CDR2 SYGVKD, per germline. With 3 bases clipped from V and 3 bases from J, the junction kept 12 bases outside the gene matches. CDR3 nucleotide sequence: TGTGCCATCAGTGACCGAGTGGGAACTAGCGGGAGAGAAGAGACCCAGTACTTC. Translated: CAISDRVGTSGREETQYF.

V gene TRBV9 combines with J gene TRBJ2-1; D might be TRBD2 (6 bases). The CDR3 runs 17 residues. V was shortened by 0 bases and J by 8 bases, with 21 bases between the two germline ends. The germline CDR1 and CDR2 sequences are SGDLS and YYNGEE. In DNA, the CDR3 is TGTGCCAGCAGCGTAGCTCCGACTCCCCCACGGAGGGATGAGCAGTTCTTC. It is translated as CASSVAPTPPRRDEQFF.

The chain recombines TRBV12-3 or TRBV12-4 with TRBJ1-3; D might be TRBD1 (5 bases). This CDR3 is built from 14 residues. V lost 3 bases, J lost 4 bases, and 10 bases lay in between. CDR3 nucleotide sequence: TGTGCCAGCAGTTTCGCAGGGCCGGGAAACACCATATATTTT. Its protein is CASSFAGPGNTIYF.

CDR3 nucleotide sequence: TGTGCCAGCAGTTTGCAGGGAACGGCTTTCTTT. It specifies CASSLQGTAFF. The chain employs TRBV12-3 or TRBV12-4 and TRBJ1-1; the D gene is possibly TRBD1 (5 bases). Trimming cost V 3 bases and J 11 bases, with 10 bases left between them. The CDR3 totals 11 residues.

This clonotype has just one count. CDR3 in DNA: TGCGCCAGCCGCAAGGTGGAGGCTAGGGGGACTAGCGGGAGGGCCAGGGAGCAGTTCTTC. Its protein product is CASRKVEARGTSGRAREQFF. The chain is built from TRBV23-1 and TRBJ2-1; TRBD2 aligns across 16 bases. TRBV23-1 qualifies as an ORF whose function is uncertain. This CDR3 spans 20 amino acids. J was trimmed by 10 bases and V by 8 bases; bases with no gene match: 23.

The gene calls are TRBV27 and TRBJ1-1, with 8 bases that match TRBD1. The CDR3 has 16 residues. The germline V gene has CDR1 MNHEY and CDR2 SMNVEV (reference sequence). The J segment lost 4 bases and the V segment lost 4 bases, leaving 11 bases of the junction unmatched. CDR3 amino acids: CASSSLDREGGTEAFF. The CDR3 nucleotides are TGTGCCAGCAGTTCCTTGGACAGGGAAGGTGGCACTGAAGCTTTCTTT.

The J gene is TRBJ2-7, the V gene TRBV20-1; tentative D call: TRBD2 (6 bases). The CDR3 covers 14 residues. Germline assignment: CDR1 DFQATT and CDR2 SNEGSKA (reference sequence). Trimming stripped 6 bases from V and 3 bases from J, with 18 bases between. Here the CDR3 reads CSARGNYPHYEQYF. CDR3 coding DNA: TGCAGTGCCCGCGGGAACTATCCTCACTACGAGCAGTACTTC.